The T cell receptor (beta chain) described here comes from a study of blood T cell repertoires in COVID-19. Study overall: Acute and convalescent COVID-19 samples came from the United States, Italy and Spain.

The CDR3 runs 13 residues. Trimming took off 5 bases at V and 4 bases at J, with 11 bases between the two ends. CDR1 MNHEY and CDR2 SVGAGI come from the germline V gene. This clone was detected a few times. Per the study methods: It was from reference gene primer amplification that nucleated cell counts were estimated. Libraries were prepared by immunoSEQ multiplex PCR; TCRdb keeps only in-frame clonotypes and omits some of them. V, J and clone size derive from that table, while D and trimming were established from the DNA sequence. The sample lists about 360,000 clones, around 86% occurring once. The V gene is TRBV6-5, the J gene TRBJ1-2; D might be TRBD1 (6 bases). The receptor comes from a human donor in a cohort sampled during active COVID-19. Sequencing was carried out using peripheral blood. The CDR3, as DNA: TGTGCCAGCAGTCCCCAGGGGACCTATGGCTACACCTTC. Translation: CASSPQGTYGYTF.